These 3 T cell receptor beta chains were all obtained from the same sample, sequenced in a study of blood T cells in healthy people across ages. Primers used in a second PCR of roughly 7 to 12 cycles were a sample-barcoded 5' primer and a J-beta primer mix. TCRdb itself ran the 5' RACE reads through MiXCR, one entry per CDR3 protein. Here the sample spans hundreds of thousands of distinct CDR3 sequences, 40% to 50% being singletons. The sequenced sample was blood. The receptor set was obtained from a man aged 60 to 69 in good health.

The V call is TRBV4-1, the J call TRBJ2-5; D is perhaps TRBD2 (5 bases). This CDR3 comprises 16 residues. The V and J ends lost 0 bases and 4 bases respectively, with 15 bases between them. Per the germline V gene, CDR1 is MGHRA and CDR2 is YSYEKL. The CDR3 region is CASSQEPDYPSETQYF. CDR3 coding DNA: TGCGCCAGCAGCCAAGAGCCAGACTATCCCTCAGAGACCCAGTACTTC.

This clonotype was observed at least ten times. The chain uses TRBV29-1 and TRBJ2-4, with D perhaps matching TRBD1 (5 bases). Trimming stripped 2 bases from V and 2 bases from J, with 13 bases between. Per germline, CDR1 SQVTM and CDR2 ANQGSEA. CDR3 length: 15 amino acids. The CDR3 protein is CSVETLAGSKNIQYF. The CDR3 DNA reads TGCAGCGTTGAAACGTTGGCAGGGTCCAAAAACATTCAGTACTTC. The whole variable domain, remainder taken from reference TRBV29-1 and TRBJ2-4, is SAVISQKPSRDICQRGTSLTIQCQVDSQVTMMFWYRQQPGQSLTLIATANQGSEATYESGFVIDKFPISRPNLTFSTLTVSNMSPEDSSIYLCSVETLAGSKNIQYFGAGTRLSVL.

This clonotype was observed a few times. This rearrangement joins TRBV20-1 to TRBJ2-2, with 9 bases lining up with TRBD2. Germline assignment: CDR1 DFQATT and CDR2 SNEGSKA (reference sequence). This CDR3 has 16 amino acids. The V gene end was trimmed by 2 bases and the J gene end by 5 bases; junction bases not matched to a gene: 9. As DNA, the CDR3 is TGCAGTGCTAGACGTCGGGGACTAGCAGGGACCGGGGAGCTGTTTTTT. The encoded protein is CSARRRGLAGTGELFF.